This TCR beta chain was retrieved from a study of blood T cell repertoires in COVID-19. Study information: The United States, Italy and Spain supplied acute and convalescent COVID-19 samples.

Participants spanned ages roughly 18 to 95 years and resided in about two dozen US areas. Donors were grouped by their self-reported clinical history. The assay was immunoSEQ multiplex PCR, and TCRdb's table has in-frame clones only and misses some. This sample has some 150,000 clones, with around 81% found just once. Deletions cut 2 bases from V and 3 bases from J, with 11 bases between. Germline V lookup: CDR1 MNHEY, CDR2 SMNVEV (reference sequence). The CDR3 is 14 residues long. The J gene is TRBJ2-7, the V gene TRBV27; the D gene is possibly TRBD2 (5 bases). Sequences were obtained from PBMCs or T cells enriched from blood (not recorded which). The source of this sequence is a woman between 35 and 50 years old who had recovered from COVID-19. CDR3 DNA: TGTGCCAGCAGTTTAGGAGGAGCCGGCTACGAGCAGTACTTC. Translated, it gives CASSLGGAGYEQYF.